The T cell receptor beta chain under discussion was sequenced for a study of cytomegalovirus exposure and HLA in healthy donors. Study-wide results and limits: Later work found most CMV-associated TCR beta chains apparently HLA-restricted.

Germline values: CDR1 SGHAT, CDR2 FQNNGV. This CDR3 region has 15 residues. The V and J ends lost 1 base and 2 bases respectively, with 9 bases between them. About this clone: Antigen specificity is unknown.

PCR used 60 Vbeta primers and 13 Jbeta primers. Repertoires were generated with immunoSEQ multiplex PCR, while TCRdb's copy carries only in-frame clones and drops some. The data contain about 130,000 clones, over 60% of them seen just once; the ten biggest clones take up just under 2%. This chain connects TRBV11-2 to TRBJ2-1; D unresolved. The receptor's source is a man aged 45 to 65 in good health and CMV-seronegative. The specimen sequenced was PBMCs. The CDR3 sequence is CASSLAPAAYNEQFF. The CDR3 nucleotides read TGTGCCAGCAGCTTAGCCCCGGCGGCCTACAATGAGCAGTTCTTC.